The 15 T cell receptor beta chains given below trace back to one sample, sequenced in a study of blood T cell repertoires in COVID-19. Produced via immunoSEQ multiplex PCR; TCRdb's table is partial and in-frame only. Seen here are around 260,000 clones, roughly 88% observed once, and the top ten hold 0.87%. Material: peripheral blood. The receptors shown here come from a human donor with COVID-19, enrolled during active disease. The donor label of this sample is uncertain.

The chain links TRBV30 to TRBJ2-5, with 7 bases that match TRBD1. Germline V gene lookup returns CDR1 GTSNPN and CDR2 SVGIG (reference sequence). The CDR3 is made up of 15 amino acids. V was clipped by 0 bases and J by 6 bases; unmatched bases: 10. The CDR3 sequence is CAWSVLPGTEQTQYF. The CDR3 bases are TGTGCCTGGAGTGTCCTCCCCGGGACAGAACAGACCCAGTACTTC.

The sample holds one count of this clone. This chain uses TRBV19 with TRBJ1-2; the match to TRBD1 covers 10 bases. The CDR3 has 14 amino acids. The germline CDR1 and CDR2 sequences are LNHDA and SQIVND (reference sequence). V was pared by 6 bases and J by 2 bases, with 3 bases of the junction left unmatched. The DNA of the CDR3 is TGTGCCAGTAGATCGACAGGGGGCAACTATGGCTACACCTTC. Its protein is CASRSTGGNYGYTF.

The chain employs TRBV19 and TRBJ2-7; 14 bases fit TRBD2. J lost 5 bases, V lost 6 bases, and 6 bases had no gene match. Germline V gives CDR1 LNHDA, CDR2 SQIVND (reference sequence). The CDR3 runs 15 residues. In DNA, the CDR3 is TGTGCCAGTAGAGGGACTAGCGGGAGTATCCACGAGCAGTACTTC. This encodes CASRGTSGSIHEQYF.

The CDR3 spells CATSLAGGPSISNEQFF. As DNA, the CDR3 is TGTGCCACCTCACTAGCGGGAGGGCCTAGTATCTCGAATGAGCAGTTCTTC. The chain links TRBV7-2 to TRBJ2-1; 13 bases match TRBD2. Trimming cost V 10 bases and J 7 bases; bases outside gene matches: 16. The CDR3 extends over 17 amino acids. The germline gives CDR1 SGHTA, CDR2 FQGNSA.

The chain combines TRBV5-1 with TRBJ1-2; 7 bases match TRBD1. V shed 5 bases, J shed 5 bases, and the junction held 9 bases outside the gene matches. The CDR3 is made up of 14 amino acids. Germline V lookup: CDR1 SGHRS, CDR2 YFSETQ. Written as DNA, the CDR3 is TGCGCCAGCAGTACCGGGACAGAGGATTATGGCTACACCTTC. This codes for CASSTGTEDYGYTF.

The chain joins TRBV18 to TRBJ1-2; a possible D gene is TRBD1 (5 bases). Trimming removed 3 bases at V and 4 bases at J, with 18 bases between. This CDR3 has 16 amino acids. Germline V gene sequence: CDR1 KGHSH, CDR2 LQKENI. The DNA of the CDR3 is TGTGCCAGCTCACCCGGGGGTGAGTCCCTTCTCTATGGCTACACCTTC. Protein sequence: CASSPGGESLLYGYTF.

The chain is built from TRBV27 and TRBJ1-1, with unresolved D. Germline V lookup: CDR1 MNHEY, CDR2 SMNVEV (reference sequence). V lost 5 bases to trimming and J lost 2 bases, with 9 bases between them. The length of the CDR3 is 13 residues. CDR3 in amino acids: CASSLTYNTEAFF. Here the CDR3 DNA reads TGTGCCAGCAGTCTTACATACAACACTGAAGCTTTCTTT.

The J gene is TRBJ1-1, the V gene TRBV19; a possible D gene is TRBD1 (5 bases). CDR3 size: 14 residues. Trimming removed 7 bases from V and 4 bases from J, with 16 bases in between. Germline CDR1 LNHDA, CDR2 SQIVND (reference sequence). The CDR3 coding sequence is TGTGCCAGTACCTCCGGGGGGGTTGGCACTGAAGCTTTCTTT. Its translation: CASTSGGVGTEAFF.

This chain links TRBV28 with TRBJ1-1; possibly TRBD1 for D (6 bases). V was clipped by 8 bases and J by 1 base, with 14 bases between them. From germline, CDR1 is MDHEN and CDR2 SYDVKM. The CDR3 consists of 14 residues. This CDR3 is CASSLDSPNTEAFF. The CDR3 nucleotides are TGTGCCAGCTCCCTGGACAGCCCGAACACTGAAGCTTTCTTT.

CDR3 amino acids: CASGLVGTDNQPQHF. For the CDR3, the DNA is TGTGCTAGTGGTTTGGTAGGGACAGATAATCAGCCCCAGCATTTT. This chain links TRBV12-5 with TRBJ1-5; 7 nucleotides align to TRBD1. The ends lost 0 bases at V and 4 bases at J; junction bases unmatched: 3. There are 15 residues in the CDR3. CDR1 is LGHNT, CDR2 FRNRAP, per germline.

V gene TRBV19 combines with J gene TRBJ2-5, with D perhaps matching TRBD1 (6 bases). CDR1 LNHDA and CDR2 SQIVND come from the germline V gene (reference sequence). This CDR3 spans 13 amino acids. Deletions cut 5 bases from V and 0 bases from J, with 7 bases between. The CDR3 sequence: CASSGGYQETQYF. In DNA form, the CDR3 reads TGTGCCAGTAGTGGGGGCTACCAAGAGACCCAGTACTTC.

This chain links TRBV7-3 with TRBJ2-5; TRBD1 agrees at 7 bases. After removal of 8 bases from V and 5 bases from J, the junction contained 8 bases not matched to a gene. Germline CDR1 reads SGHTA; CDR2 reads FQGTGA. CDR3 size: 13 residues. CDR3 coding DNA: TGTGCCAGCGGTTCACGCAGGGGGGAGACCCAGTACTTC. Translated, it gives CASGSRRGETQYF.

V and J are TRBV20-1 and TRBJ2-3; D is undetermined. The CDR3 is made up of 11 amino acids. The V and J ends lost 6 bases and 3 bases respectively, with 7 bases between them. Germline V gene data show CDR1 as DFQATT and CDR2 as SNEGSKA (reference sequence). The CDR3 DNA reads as TGCAGTGCCTCCCAGACAGATACGCAGTATTTT. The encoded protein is CSASQTDTQYF.

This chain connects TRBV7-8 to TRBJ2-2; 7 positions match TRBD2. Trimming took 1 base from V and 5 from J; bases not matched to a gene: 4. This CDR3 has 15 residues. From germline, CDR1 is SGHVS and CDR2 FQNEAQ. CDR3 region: CASSLDGSGTGELFF. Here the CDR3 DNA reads TGTGCCAGCAGCTTAGACGGTAGCGGGACCGGGGAGCTGTTTTTT.

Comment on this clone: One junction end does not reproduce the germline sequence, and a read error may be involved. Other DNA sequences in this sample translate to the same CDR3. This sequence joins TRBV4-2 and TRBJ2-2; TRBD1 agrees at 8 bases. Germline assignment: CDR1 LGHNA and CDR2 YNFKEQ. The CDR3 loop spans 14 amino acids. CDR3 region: CASSTRTGHGELFF. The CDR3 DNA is TGTGCCAGCAGCACCAGGACAGGGCACGGGGAACTGTTTTTT.